This T cell receptor beta chain was identified in a study of glioma-infiltrating T cells after dendritic cell vaccination. Study background: Samples are from glioblastoma patients in Phase I and II dendritic cell vaccine trials.

Input was 2 ug genomic DNA, or all available if less. Primers: 60 V beta forward and 13 J beta reverse. Profiled with immunoSEQ multiplex PCR; TCRdb holds only in-frame clones, not every one. Of around 83,000 clones listed, roughly 85% are singletons. Time point: after dendritic cell vaccination, including at tumor progression/relapse. No glioblastoma patient carried an isocitrate dehydrogenase mutation. This CDR3 is built from 15 residues. The germline CDR1 and CDR2 sequences are SGDLS and YYNGEE. Trimming removed 0 bases from V and 10 bases from J, with 16 bases in between. The receptor was isolated from a human donor with glioblastoma. This specimen was blood, taken after dendritic cell vaccination. This chain links TRBV9 with TRBJ2-2; TRBD1 is a possible D gene (6 bases). CDR3 sequence: CASSVGGQRVEELFF. CDR3 nucleotides: TGTGCCAGCAGCGTAGGTGGACAGAGGGTTGAGGAGCTGTTTTTT.